The clone carrying this T cell receptor beta chain was seen ten or more times. Antigen: not known. TCR beta VDJ and CDR3 profiling used genomic DNA as template. In TCRdb, the reads were re-called with MiXCR into one record per CDR3 protein. The sample holds about 120,000 distinct CDR3 sequences, approximately 50% seen once. This entry is derived from a study of CD8+CD57+ T cells in acquired aplastic anemia. Study outcomes and limitations: Patients and controls shared approximately 30 CD8+ CDR3 sequences, highly expressed in patients.

Patients who underwent sequencing had shown CD8+CD57+ cell expansion by flow cytometry. No patient had been given any therapy when blood was sampled. The TCR comes from a human donor with aplastic anemia. Sequenced input: sorted CD4+, CD8+, or CD8+CD57+ T cells (not recorded which) from PBMCs.

As DNA, the CDR3 is TGTGCCAGCAGCGAACAGGGGGTCGGCACGAACACCGGGGAGCTGTTTTTT. Translation: CASSEQGVGTNTGELFF. The chain has TRBV7-8 and TRBJ2-2, with 8 bases fitting TRBD1. Germline CDR1 reads SGHVS; CDR2 reads FQNEAQ. V gave up 5 bases and J gave up 0 bases; unmatched junction bases: 8. The CDR3 consists of 17 residues.